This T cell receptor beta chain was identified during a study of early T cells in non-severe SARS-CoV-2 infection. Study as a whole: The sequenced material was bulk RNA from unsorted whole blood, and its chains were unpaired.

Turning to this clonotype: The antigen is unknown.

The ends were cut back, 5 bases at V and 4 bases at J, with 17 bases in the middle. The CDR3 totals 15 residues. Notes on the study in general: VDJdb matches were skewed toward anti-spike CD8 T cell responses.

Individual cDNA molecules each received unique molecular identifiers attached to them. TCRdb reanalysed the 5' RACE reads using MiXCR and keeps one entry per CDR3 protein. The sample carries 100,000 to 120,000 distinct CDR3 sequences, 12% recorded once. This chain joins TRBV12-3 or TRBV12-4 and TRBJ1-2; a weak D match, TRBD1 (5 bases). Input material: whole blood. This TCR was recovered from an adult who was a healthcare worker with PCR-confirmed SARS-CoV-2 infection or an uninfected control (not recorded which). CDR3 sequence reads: CASSPGRQGIYGYTF. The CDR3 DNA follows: TGTGCCAGCAGTCCCGGGCGGCAGGGAATCTATGGCTACACCTTC.